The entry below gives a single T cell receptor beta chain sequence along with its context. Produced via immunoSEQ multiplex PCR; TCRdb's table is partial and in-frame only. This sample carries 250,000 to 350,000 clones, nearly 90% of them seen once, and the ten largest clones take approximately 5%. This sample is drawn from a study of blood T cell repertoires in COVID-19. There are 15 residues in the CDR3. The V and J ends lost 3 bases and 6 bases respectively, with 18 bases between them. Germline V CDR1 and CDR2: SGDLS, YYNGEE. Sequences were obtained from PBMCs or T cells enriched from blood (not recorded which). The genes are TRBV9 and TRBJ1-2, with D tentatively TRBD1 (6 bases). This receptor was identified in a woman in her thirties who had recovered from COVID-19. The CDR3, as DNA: TGTGCCAGCAGCGGAAACAGGGACCTACTGGATGGCTACACCTTC. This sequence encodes CASSGNRDLLDGYTF.